This T cell receptor beta chain was captured by sequencing in a study of blood T cell repertoires in COVID-19 (TCRdb year 2020). Regarding the research as a whole: Samples covering the acute and convalescent phases of COVID-19 were provided by collaborators in the United States, Italy and Spain. Subjects who had been exposed to COVID-19, were actively infected with it, or had recovered from it provided the deeply sampled blood TCRbeta repertoires that made up the dataset. The samples were drawn from the first 160 participants of the ongoing ImmuneRACE study and from 1,200 or so subjects provided by 6 global collaborators. The material from the prospective study consisted of cDNA or gDNA derived from T cells, B-cell-depleted T cells, or PBMCs. The sample metadata nearly always contained a de-identified subject ID, COVID-19 status, age in years and sex. A freely available public database, intended as a resource for researchers studying the immune response to SARS-CoV-2, is where the repertoires were released. Where available, HLA class I and class II types were obtained from metadata supplied by the sample provider rather than from assay-based typing.

What the research found in general, with its limitations: The quantity of clinical and demographic metadata differed by source and by participant and was supplied without curation.

The collaborating institutions used their own protocols to collect whole blood in K2EDTA tubes. For TCRbeta analysis, collaborator samples were shipped as frozen whole blood, as isolated PBMCs, or as DNA extracted from either sample type. About this clone: The antigen it binds to is not known. No much larger clone is present one base from it, and per-base qualities are unavailable.

CDR1 and CDR2 are drawn from the germline V gene: ENHRY, SYGVKD. Germline trimming amounts to 6 bases on V and 2 bases on J, with 1 as the count of junction bases outside the gene matches. The CDR3, cysteine through phenylalanine, is 13 amino acids long. The DNA shown is the 39-base CDR3, in frame from base 1. The immunoSEQ Assay, a bias-controlled multiplex PCR, was used to amplify TCRbeta CDR3 regions from genomic DNA. As for the original processing: The number of nucleated cells in each sample was estimated by amplification of reference gene primers within the assay. Sequence reads were collapsed and filtered to measure the absolute abundance of every unique TCRbeta CDR3 rearrangement. For each sample, productive Simpson clonality was calculated by taking the square root of Simpson's diversity index across productive rearrangements. TCRdb mirrors the immuneACCESS table, restricted to in-frame sequences. Some clones are absent from its copies; in checked studies, under half trace to an unresolved V gene, and the reason for the others is unknown. From that table come the V and J calls and clone size; the DNA was used to work out D and trimming. This sample comprises about 110,000 clones, 75% to 90% of them detected only once. The leading ten clones occupy approximately 30% of the sample.

The receptor was derived from a woman aged 80 or over with acute or convalescent COVID-19. The V and J genes are TRBV10-3 and TRBJ1-2, with 9 bases in between that match TRBD1. The sample taken for sequencing was peripheral blood. The nucleotide sequence reads TGTGCCATCAGCGGGACAGGGAACTATGGCTACACCTTC. It translates to CAISGTGNYGYTF.